The 28 T cell receptor beta chains in this list originate from one sample, sequenced in a study of T cell repertoires in cytomegalovirus infection. TCRdb analysed the reads with MiXCR anew, one entry per CDR3 protein. In the table there are roughly 500,000 distinct CDR3 sequences, approximately 15% of which are singletons. Sequenced input: CD8+ T cells from PBMCs. The source is a human donor in good health (CMV status not recorded). Some clones in this sample may be carry-over from other donors' samples.

This clonotype was counted a few times. This sequence joins TRBV7-8 and TRBJ1-1; tentatively, D is TRBD1 (6 bases). Per germline, CDR1 SGHVS and CDR2 FQNEAQ. V was trimmed by 4 bases and J by 3 bases, leaving 21 bases between them. This CDR3 is built from 17 residues. Here the CDR3 reads CASSSVSMGAQDTEAFF. The CDR3 coding sequence is TGTGCCAGCAGCTCCGTATCGATGGGGGCGCAGGACACTGAAGCTTTCTTT.

This clonotype was observed many times. The V call is TRBV28, the J call TRBJ2-2, with a tentative D call TRBD1 (5 bases). Trimming cost V 5 bases and J 4 bases, with 14 bases left between them. The CDR3 sequence is 15 residues long. Germline V gene sequence: CDR1 MDHEN, CDR2 SYDVKM. The CDR3 here is CASSPNIDSTGELFF. DNA of the CDR3: TGTGCCAGCAGTCCCAATATTGACAGCACCGGGGAGCTGTTTTTT.

J is TRBJ1-1 and V is TRBV5-6; D uncertain. V dropped 1 base and J dropped 10 bases, with 14 bases sitting between them. Germline V lookup: CDR1 SGHDT, CDR2 YYEEEE. This CDR3 has 13 residues. The CDR3 here is CASSLQESYGAFF. The CDR3 nucleotides read TGTGCCAGCAGCTTGCAGGAGTCCTATGGAGCTTTCTTT.

This clonotype appeared a few times. J is TRBJ1-1 and V is TRBV9; D may be TRBD1 (5 bases). V was cut by 3 bases and J by 3 bases, with 9 bases left in between. In germline, CDR1 is SGDLS, CDR2 YYNGEE. CDR3 length: 13 amino acids. The CDR3 sequence: CASSAGAYTEAFF. CDR3 bases: TGTGCCAGCAGCGCCGGGGCTTACACTGAAGCTTTCTTT.

A note on this clonotype: Germline and junction disagree at one end, which may indicate a read error. The chain couples TRBV20-1 to TRBJ2-1, with D tentatively TRBD1 or TRBD2 (5 bases each). Germline loops: CDR1 DFQATT, CDR2 SNEGSKA (reference sequence). The CDR3 is 17 amino acids. This CDR3 is CSAPDTEGPSSYNEQCF. The CDR3 DNA reads as TGCAGTGCCCCCGATACCGAGGGGCCTAGCTCCTACAATGAGCAGTGCTTC.

This clonotype was observed a few times. The chain links TRBV19 to TRBJ1-2; 8 positions match TRBD1. After removal of 9 bases from V and 4 bases from J, the junction contained 13 bases not matched to a gene. The CDR3 is 15 amino acids. CDR1 and CDR2 from the germline V gene are LNHDA and SQIVND (reference sequence). CDR3 sequence: CASEAGTGVSYGYTF. The CDR3 nucleotides read TGTGCCAGCGAGGCTGGGACAGGAGTAAGCTATGGCTACACCTTC.

This clonotype was detected many times. Mismatch with germline at one junction end may stem from a read error. V and J are TRBV5-1 and TRBJ1-1; D remains unclear. This CDR3 has 13 amino acids. Germline CDR1 is SGHRS and CDR2 is YFSETQ. The CDR3 sequence: CASSFTENTEAFF. In nucleotides, the CDR3 is TGTGCCAGCAGTTTTACGGAGAACACTGAAGCTTTCTTT.

The V and J genes are TRBV27 and TRBJ2-7, with D possibly being TRBD2 (6 bases). Per the germline V gene, CDR1 is MNHEY and CDR2 is SMNVEV (reference sequence). The CDR3 totals 16 residues. With 5 bases removed from V and 0 bases from J, the gap between germline ends came to 17 bases. CDR3 in amino acids: CASSPSGAEGSYEQYF. CDR3 in DNA: TGTGCCAGCAGTCCCTCCGGCGCGGAGGGCTCCTACGAGCAGTACTTC.

Worth noting for this clonotype: An end of the junction differs from the germline gene, which may be a read error. This rearrangement joins TRBV27 to TRBJ2-1; D uncertain. CDR3 size: 15 residues. CDR1 and CDR2 (germline): MNHEY, SMNVEV (reference sequence). In DNA form, the CDR3 reads TGTGCCAGCACCGATTCCTTGAGCTCCTACAATGAGCAGGTCTTC. Its translation is CASTDSLSSYNEQVF.

A few counts support this clonotype. This chain uses TRBV12-3 or TRBV12-4 with TRBJ2-7; 8 nucleotides match TRBD1. The CDR3 is 14 residues long. V dropped 1 base and J dropped 2; count of bases not matched to a gene: 1. CDR3 bases: TGTGCCAGCAGTTTAGTGGACAGGGCCTACGAGCAGTACTTC. Its translation is CASSLVDRAYEQYF.

This clonotype showed up many times. This rearrangement joins TRBV4-1 to TRBJ2-1; 7 nucleotides agree with TRBD2. Germline V gene lookup returns CDR1 MGHRA and CDR2 YSYEKL. V shed 6 bases and J 2 bases; nucleotides not matched to a gene: 4. The CDR3 spans 14 residues. The CDR3 spells CASRPSGTYNEQFF. CDR3 bases: TGCGCCAGCAGACCAAGCGGGACCTACAATGAGCAGTTCTTC.

The table lists this clonotype with many counts. This chain uses TRBV7-9 with TRBJ1-2; 9 bases match TRBD1. The V and J ends lost 5 bases and 8 bases, in that order; junction bases with no gene match: 15. This CDR3 is built from 16 residues. CDR1 and CDR2 from the germline V gene are SEHNR and FQNEAQ (reference sequence). The CDR3 is CASSPPGQGGFSGYTF. The CDR3 nucleotides are TGTGCCAGCAGCCCCCCGGGACAGGGAGGTTTTAGCGGCTACACCTTC.

This clonotype turned up a few times. This rearrangement joins TRBV4-1 to TRBJ2-1, with D hard to call. V lost 4 bases and J 0 bases, leaving 10 bases between the germline ends. CDR1 and CDR2 (germline): MGHRA, YSYEKL. The CDR3 runs to 15 residues. Here the CDR3 DNA reads TGCGCCAGCAGCCCTCACAGCTACTCCTACAATGAGCAGTTCTTC. Translation: CASSPHSYSYNEQFF.

This clonotype was seen ten or more times. The chain couples TRBV6-2 or TRBV6-3 to TRBJ1-5; maybe TRBD1 (6 bases). V lost 7 bases to trimming and J lost 2 bases, with 6 bases between them. The germline gives CDR1 MNHEY, CDR2 SVGEGT. This CDR3 comprises 12 residues. CDR3 DNA sequence: TGTGCCAGCAAGGGGGGCAATCAGCCCCAGCATTTT. Amino acids: CASKGGNQPQHF.

There are many counts of this clonotype. The chain combines TRBV7-8 with TRBJ2-7; perhaps TRBD1 as D (5 bases). CDR1 is SGHVS, CDR2 FQNEAQ, per germline. The CDR3 sequence is 15 residues long. The V end lost 1 base, the J end lost 2 bases, and 12 bases lay between the germline ends. The chain's CDR3 is CASSLEWGAAYEQYF. DNA of the CDR3: TGTGCCAGCAGCTTAGAATGGGGCGCCGCCTACGAGCAGTACTTC.

The chain links TRBV4-1 to TRBJ1-4; D perhaps matches TRBD1 (5 bases). V lost 3 bases, J lost 8 bases, and 16 bases lay in between. The CDR3 loop spans 15 amino acids. CDR1 MGHRA and CDR2 YSYEKL come from the germline V gene. Here the CDR3 DNA reads TGCGCCAGCAGCCATCCCAGGGAAGGGCAGGAAAAACTGTTTTTT. Protein: CASSHPREGQEKLFF.

This clonotype was observed at least ten times. V usage is TRBV28 and J usage is TRBJ1-5, with D perhaps matching TRBD1 (5 bases). The germline CDR1 and CDR2 sequences are MDHEN and SYDVKM. Deletions cut 6 bases from V and 2 bases from J, with 14 bases between. The CDR3 length is 15 residues. CDR3 DNA: TGTGCCAGCAGAGTCGGGGCCTCGGGCAATCAGCCCCAGCATTTT. Its translation is CASRVGASGNQPQHF. The whole variable domain, remainder taken from reference TRBV28 and TRBJ1-5, is DVKVTQSSRYLVKRTGEKVFLECVQDMDHENMFWYRQDPGLGLRLIYFSYDVKMKEKGDIPEGYSVSREKKERFSLILESASTNQTSMYLCASRVGASGNQPQHFGDGTRLSIL.

On this clonotype itself: A much larger clone is a single base away; this may be a read error. The conserved phenylalanine or tryptophan is not found at the CDR3 terminus, so this likely reflects a read error. This chain joins TRBV7-2 and TRBJ2-1, with 7 bases that match TRBD1. CDR1 is SGHTA, CDR2 FQGNSA, per germline. The trim removed 4 bases at V and 12 bases at J, leaving 6 bases unmatched. The CDR3 length is 12 residues. In DNA form, the CDR3 reads TGTGCCAGCAGCTCCTGGGACAGCGGGCAGTTCTTA. Its protein is CASSSWDSGQFL.

This clonotype was picked up many times. The J gene is TRBJ1-2, the V gene TRBV7-8; possibly TRBD1 for D (5 bases). The germline V and J ends were trimmed by 10 bases and 4 bases, with 13 bases remaining between them. The CDR3 covers 12 residues. The germline gives CDR1 SGHVS, CDR2 FQNEAQ. CDR3 in DNA: TGTGCCATCTCCCTGGGGGTCTATGGCTACACCTTC. It translates to CAISLGVYGYTF.

The gene calls are TRBV15 and TRBJ2-1; no firm D call. Germline values: CDR1 LNHNV, CDR2 YYDKDF (reference sequence). This CDR3 spans 17 amino acids. Trimming stripped 0 bases from V and 5 bases from J, with 17 bases between. The CDR3 here is CATSRDKGSRMNNEQFF. CDR3 sequence (DNA): TGTGCCACCAGCAGAGATAAGGGAAGCAGAATGAACAATGAGCAGTTCTTC.

This clonotype was observed many times. The genes are TRBV6-5 and TRBJ2-1; the D gene is possibly TRBD1 (5 bases). CDR1 is MNHEY, CDR2 SVGAGI, per germline. CDR3 length: 16 residues. V was trimmed by 0 bases and J by 4 bases, leaving 13 bases between them. The CDR3 loop is CASSYSMGQVYNEQFF. The DNA of the CDR3 is TGTGCCAGCAGTTACTCGATGGGGCAAGTTTACAATGAGCAGTTCTTC.

This clonotype was seen a few times. The chain carries TRBV27 and TRBJ2-1; D gene ambiguous. The length of the CDR3 is 12 residues. In germline, CDR1 is MNHEY, CDR2 SMNVEV (reference sequence). V was cut by 4 bases and J by 7 bases, with 8 bases left in between. CDR3 sequence (DNA): TGTGCCAGCAGTTCGAACCTAAATGAGCAGTTCTTC. It codes for CASSSNLNEQFF.

This clonotype was counted many times. V gene TRBV19 combines with J gene TRBJ1-5; the D is unclear. This CDR3 is built from 13 residues. CDR1 and CDR2 (germline): LNHDA, SQIVND (reference sequence). V lost 6 bases, J lost 6 bases, and 12 bases lay in between. In DNA form, the CDR3 reads TGTGCCAGTAGCCCCTCCCGGAGTCAGCCCCAGCATTTT. Translating it yields CASSPSRSQPQHF.

This clonotype was observed a few times. This may come from a read error, since a much larger clone is one base off. This CDR3 fails to terminate in the conserved phenylalanine or tryptophan, so it likely reflects a read error. The chain joins TRBV12-3 or TRBV12-4 to TRBJ2-1; the match to TRBD2 covers 15 bases. This CDR3 comprises 18 residues. V lost 8 bases to trimming and J lost 6 bases; unmatched junction nucleotides: 14. The CDR3 DNA follows: TGTGCCAGCTTGTTGAACCTCAGGACTAGCGGGGGGGCCAATGAGCAGTTCTTA. Protein: CASLLNLRTSGGANEQFL.

This clonotype was observed at least ten times. J is TRBJ2-3 and V is TRBV11-1; 8 bases map to TRBD2. The CDR3 runs 14 residues. The V gene's germline CDR1 is SGHAT and CDR2 FQDESV (reference sequence). V shed 5 bases and J 3 bases; nucleotides not matched to a gene: 4. CDR3 DNA sequence: TGTGCCAGCAGCGTTAGCGGGGAGACAGATACGCAGTATTTT. This codes for CASSVSGETDTQYF.

This clonotype occurred many times. The rearrangement joins TRBV7-9 to TRBJ1-2; D remains ambiguous. The CDR3 is 15 residues long. CDR1 and CDR2 (germline): SEHNR, FQNEAQ (reference sequence). Trimming stripped 4 bases from V and 0 bases from J, with 12 bases between. The CDR3 nucleotides are TGTGCCAGCAGCTACGGACGGGTTCCTAACTATGGCTACACCTTC. It codes for CASSYGRVPNYGYTF.

About this clonotype: The junction shows a germline mismatch at one end, possibly a read error. J is TRBJ1-1 and V is TRBV7-9; D gene uncertain. In germline, CDR1 is SEHNR, CDR2 FQNEAQ (reference sequence). This CDR3 spans 15 amino acids. DNA for the CDR3: TGTGCCAGCATCTTAGTTTCGGGCGCCAACACTGAAGCTTTCTTT. This translates into CASILVSGANTEAFF.

This clonotype was recorded many times. The V and J genes are TRBV2 and TRBJ2-7; 10 nucleotides line up with TRBD1. The CDR3 loop spans 15 amino acids. Germline CDR1 reads SNHLY; CDR2 reads FYNNEI. V shed 5 bases, J shed 5 bases, and the junction held 9 bases outside the gene matches. The CDR3 DNA reads TGTGCCAGCAGTTCCCCCGGGACAGGGGACAACGAGCAGTACTTC. Its translation: CASSSPGTGDNEQYF.